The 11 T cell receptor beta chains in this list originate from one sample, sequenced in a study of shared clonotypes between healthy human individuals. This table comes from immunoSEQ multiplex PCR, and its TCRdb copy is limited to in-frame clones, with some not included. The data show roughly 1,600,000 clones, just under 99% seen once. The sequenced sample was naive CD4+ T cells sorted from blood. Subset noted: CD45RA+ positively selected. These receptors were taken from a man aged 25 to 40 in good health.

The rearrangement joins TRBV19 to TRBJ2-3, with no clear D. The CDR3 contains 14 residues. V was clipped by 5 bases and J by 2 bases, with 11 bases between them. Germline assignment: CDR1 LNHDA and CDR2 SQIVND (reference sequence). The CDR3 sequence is CASSARLPTDTQYF. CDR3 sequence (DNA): TGTGCCAGTAGTGCCCGTCTCCCCACAGATACGCAGTATTTT.

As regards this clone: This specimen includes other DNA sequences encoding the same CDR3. The CDR3 sequence: CASSFTGGYNEQFF. The CDR3 DNA follows: TGCGCCAGCAGCTTCACGGGAGGCTACAATGAGCAGTTCTTC. The chain employs TRBV5-1 and TRBJ2-1, with 7 bases aligning to TRBD2. Germline CDR1 is SGHRS and CDR2 is YFSETQ. Trimming removed 2 bases from V and 3 bases from J; junction bases left unmatched: 2. This CDR3 has 14 amino acids.

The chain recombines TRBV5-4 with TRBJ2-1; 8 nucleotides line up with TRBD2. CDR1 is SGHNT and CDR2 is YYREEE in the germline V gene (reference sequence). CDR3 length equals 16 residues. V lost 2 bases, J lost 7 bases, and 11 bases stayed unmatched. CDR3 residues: CASSFGTGGPFNEQFF. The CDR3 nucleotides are TGTGCCAGCAGCTTTGGAACGGGAGGGCCCTTTAATGAGCAGTTCTTC.

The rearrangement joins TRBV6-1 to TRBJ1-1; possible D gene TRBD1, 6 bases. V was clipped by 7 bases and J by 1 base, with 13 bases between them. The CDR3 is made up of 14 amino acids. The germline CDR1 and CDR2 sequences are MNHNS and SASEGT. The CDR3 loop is CASTSGAQNTEAFF. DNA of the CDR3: TGTGCCAGCACCTCGGGGGCCCAGAACACTGAAGCTTTCTTT.

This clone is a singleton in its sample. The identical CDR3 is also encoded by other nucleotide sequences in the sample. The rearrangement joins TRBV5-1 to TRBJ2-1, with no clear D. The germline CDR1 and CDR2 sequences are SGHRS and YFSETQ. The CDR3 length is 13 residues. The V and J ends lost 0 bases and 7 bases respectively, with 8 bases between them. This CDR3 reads CASSLGTRNEQFF. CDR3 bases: TGCGCCAGCAGCTTGGGAACGCGGAATGAGCAGTTCTTC.

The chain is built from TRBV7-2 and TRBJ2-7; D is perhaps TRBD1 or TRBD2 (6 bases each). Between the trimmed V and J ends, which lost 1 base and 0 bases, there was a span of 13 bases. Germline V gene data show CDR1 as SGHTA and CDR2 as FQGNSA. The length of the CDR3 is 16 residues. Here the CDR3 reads CASSLERGRNSYEQYF. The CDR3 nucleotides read TGTGCCAGCAGCTTAGAACGGGGGCGGAACTCCTACGAGCAGTACTTC.

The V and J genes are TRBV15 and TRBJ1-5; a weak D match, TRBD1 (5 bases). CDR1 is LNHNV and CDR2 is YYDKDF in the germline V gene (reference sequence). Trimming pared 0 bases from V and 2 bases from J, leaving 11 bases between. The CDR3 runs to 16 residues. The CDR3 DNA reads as TGTGCCACCAGCAGAGATCCGGGGGTGGGCAATCAGCCCCAGCATTTT. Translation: CATSRDPGVGNQPQHF.

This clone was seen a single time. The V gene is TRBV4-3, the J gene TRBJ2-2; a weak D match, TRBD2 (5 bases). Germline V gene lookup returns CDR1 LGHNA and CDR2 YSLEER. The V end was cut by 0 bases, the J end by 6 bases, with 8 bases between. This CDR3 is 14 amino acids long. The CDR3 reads CASSQDQRPGELFF. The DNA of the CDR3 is TGCGCCAGCAGCCAAGATCAGCGGCCCGGGGAGCTGTTTTTT.

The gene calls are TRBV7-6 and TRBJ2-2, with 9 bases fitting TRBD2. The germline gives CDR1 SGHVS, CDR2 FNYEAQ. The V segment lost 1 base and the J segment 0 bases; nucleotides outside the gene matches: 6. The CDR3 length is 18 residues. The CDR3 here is CASSLGPRTSANTGELFF. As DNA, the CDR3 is TGTGCCAGCAGCTTAGGTCCTCGGACTAGCGCGAACACCGGGGAGCTGTTTTTT.

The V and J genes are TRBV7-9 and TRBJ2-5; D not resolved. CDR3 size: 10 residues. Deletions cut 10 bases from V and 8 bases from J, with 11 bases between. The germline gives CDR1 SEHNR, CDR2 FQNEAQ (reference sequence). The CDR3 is CATVGATQYF. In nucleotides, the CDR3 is TGTGCCACGGTTGGAGCCACCCAGTACTTC.

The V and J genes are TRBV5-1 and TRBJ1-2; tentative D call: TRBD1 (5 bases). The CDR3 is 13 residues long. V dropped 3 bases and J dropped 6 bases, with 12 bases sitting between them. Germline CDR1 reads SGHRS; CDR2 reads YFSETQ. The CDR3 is CASSSEGLNGYTF. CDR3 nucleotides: TGCGCCAGCAGCTCGGAGGGACTCAATGGCTACACCTTC.